Below, 4 T cell receptor beta chains from the same sample are listed, as sequenced in a study of early T cells in non-severe SARS-CoV-2 infection. TCRdb itself ran the 5' RACE reads through MiXCR, one entry per CDR3 protein. The sample has about 90,000 distinct CDR3 sequences, 9.5% to 15% seen once; the top ten hold under 4.5%. The material was whole blood, obtained at baseline. All receptors come from an adult who was a healthcare worker with PCR-confirmed SARS-CoV-2 infection or an uninfected control (not recorded which).

This clonotype was recorded many times. The J gene is TRBJ2-2, the V gene TRBV7-6, with D possibly matching TRBD1 (5 bases). Per the germline V gene, CDR1 is SGHVS and CDR2 is FNYEAQ. This CDR3 spans 15 amino acids. Trimming stripped 5 bases from V and 1 base from J, with 11 bases between. The CDR3 DNA is TGTGCCAGCAGCCCAGGGATGATGAACACCGGGGAGCTGTTTTTT. Amino acids: CASSPGMMNTGELFF. Using reference TRBV7-6 and TRBJ2-2 for the parts outside the CDR3, the full variable domain is GAGVSQSPRYKVTKRGQDVALRCDPISGHVSLYWYRQALGQGPEFLTYFNYEAQQDKSGLPNDRFSAERPEGSISTLTIQRTEQRDSAMYRCASSPGMMNTGELFFGEGSRLTVL.

The chain recombines TRBV27 with TRBJ2-5, with D possibly matching TRBD1 (5 bases). Looked up from germline, CDR1 is MNHEY and CDR2 is SMNVEV (reference sequence). This CDR3 has 14 residues. Trimming stripped 4 bases from V and 5 bases from J, with 14 bases between. CDR3 sequence reads: CASSYGKGSETQYF. The CDR3 DNA reads TGTGCCAGCAGTTACGGAAAGGGGTCCGAGACCCAGTACTTC.

This clonotype has only a few counts. The chain links TRBV14 to TRBJ2-2, with TRBD2 identical over 9 bases. This CDR3 comprises 15 residues. Germline V gene data show CDR1 as SGHDN and CDR2 as FVKESK. The J segment lost 4 bases and the V segment lost 4 bases, leaving 4 bases of the junction unmatched. The CDR3 coding sequence is TGTGCCAGCAGCCGGCTAGCGGGACCCACCGGGGAGCTGTTTTTT. Amino acid sequence: CASSRLAGPTGELFF.

This clonotype was counted a few times. CDR3 in amino acids: CASRAFYSHGYTF. For the CDR3, the DNA is TGTGCCAGCAGGGCTTTCTACTCGCATGGCTACACCTTC. The rearrangement links TRBV2 to TRBJ1-2; D gene unclear. This CDR3 region has 13 residues. The germline CDR1 and CDR2 sequences are SNHLY and FYNNEI. The V gene lost 6 bases and the J gene lost 6 bases, with 14 bases spanning the gap.